Reported below is one T cell receptor (beta chain). The CDR3 is 17 amino acids. Germline assignment: CDR1 LNHNV and CDR2 YYDKDF (reference sequence). V lost 4 bases and J lost 6; bases outside the gene matches: 14. The data belong to a study of blood T cell repertoires in COVID-19. Across the whole study: Donors in the United States, Italy and Spain gave samples during acute or convalescent COVID-19. In each case, the material was cDNA or gDNA derived from T cells, B-cell-depleted T cells, or PBMCs.

As handled by the study authors: Scientists estimated how many nucleated cells there were by amplifying reference gene primers. Clones were read by immunoSEQ multiplex PCR, and TCRdb kept only the in-frame ones, dropping some. D and trimming were read from the DNA, whereas the V and J calls and clone size are those reported in that table. The table records 220,000 or so clones, around three quarters of them present only once. The chain employs TRBV15 and TRBJ1-5; 8 bases are a match to TRBD1. The TCR comes from a woman aged 70-85 years with acute or convalescent COVID-19. The material sequenced was peripheral blood. CDR3 amino acids: CATSKKSGTGFGQPQHF. The DNA of the CDR3 is TGTGCCACCAGCAAAAAATCCGGGACAGGCTTTGGTCAGCCCCAGCATTTT.